This entry concerns a single T cell receptor (beta chain). Its antigen is undetermined. This specimen belongs to a study of shared clonotypes between healthy human individuals. Broader study findings: Non-shared clonotypes had lower generation probabilities than clonotypes shared by all four sorted-subset donors. Across a handful of donors, naive CD4 shared around 5.3%, naive CD8 less than 4%, memory CD4 roughly 2.2%, memory CD8 around 0.36%.

In the naive CD8 group, cells lacked CD45RO and were positively selected for CCR7, so terminally differentiated effector memory CD45RA+ cells were left out. HIV-negative, healthy adults without recent acute infections or vaccinations were the donors. V was pared by 1 base and J by 2 bases, with 13 bases between. Germline loops: CDR1 SGHAT, CDR2 FQNNGV. CDR3 length: 16 residues. Per the study methods: Filtering was not the same, since immunoSEQ gave junction-only sequences without quality scores. Data came from immunoSEQ multiplex PCR; TCRdb stores just in-frame clones and leaves some out. V and J calls and clone size follow that table, whereas D and trimming were derived from the DNA. Here the sample spans hundreds of thousands of clones, 85% to 95% being singletons.

The material sequenced was naive CD8+ T cells sorted from blood. The sequence derives from a woman in her twenties or thirties in good health. The chain carries TRBV11-2 and TRBJ2-3; tentative D call: TRBD2 (5 bases). CDR3 coding DNA: TGTGCCAGCAGCTTAGTCCTAGCCCGTTACACAGATACGCAGTATTTT. Translation: CASSLVLARYTDTQYF. Drawing the rest from reference TRBV11-2 and TRBJ2-3, the complete variable domain is EAGVAQSPRYKIIEKRQSVAFWCNPISGHATLYWYQQILGQGPKLLIQFQNNGVVDDSQLPKDRFSAERLKGVDSTLKIQPAKLEDSAVYLCASSLVLARYTDTQYFGPGTRLTVL.